This T cell receptor beta chain was profiled in a study of T cell responses to AZD1222 COVID-19 vaccine. Study-level points and caveats: White British ancestry dominated among donors, who included more females, and clonal diversity was possibly underestimated. Only six AZD1222 recipients tested seropositive at baseline. Spike-specific TCR depth and breadth grew after two AZD1222 doses. Mapped onto spike, vaccine-associated CD4 TCRs spanned it and were dominant at 160-218 and 743-854.

J lost 4 bases, V lost 6 bases, and 6 bases had no gene match. The CDR3 length is 14 residues. Germline V gene lookup returns CDR1 MDHEN and CDR2 SYDVKM. With regard to this clone: What it recognizes is unknown.

Generated by immunoSEQ multiplex PCR, the TCRdb table keeps only in-frame clones and is missing some. The profile shows approximately 100,000 clones, 91% of them singletons. The sample in question was peripheral blood, obtained on day 0 of AZD1222 vaccination. This TCR derives from an adult in good health. The chain is built from TRBV28 and TRBJ1-2; TRBD1 agrees at 9 bases. The CDR3, as DNA: TGTGCCAGCAGGGGACAGGGAAGGTCCTATGGCTACACCTTC. Protein sequence: CASRGQGRSYGYTF.